Shown below are 13 T cell receptor beta chains from a single sample sequenced in a study of T cell responses to AZD1222 COVID-19 vaccine (dated by TCRdb to the early 2020s). The library relied on the immunoSEQ multiplex PCR assay. TCRdb re-hosts the immuneACCESS table, in-frame sequences only. Its copies lack some clones; in the studies checked, an unresolved V gene accounts for under half of them, and the cause for the rest is not known. In this sample the table shows 250,000 to 300,000 clones, around 92% of which occur a single time. The ten largest account for around 0.6% of the sample. The sample's time point, from its label and the paper: about 28 days (+/-7) after the second vaccine dose. Material: peripheral blood, obtained 28 days after the second AZD1222 dose. The receptors stem from an adult who received the AZD1222 COVID-19 vaccine.

The J gene is TRBJ2-2, the V gene TRBV2; weak D call: TRBD1 (6 bases). Trimming left V 7 bases short and J 0 bases short, with 15 bases between. The germline CDR1 and CDR2 sequences are SNHLY and FYNNEI. The CDR3 sequence is 16 residues long. The CDR3 nucleotides are TGTGCCAGCACCGCAACAGGGCCCTCGAACACCGGGGAGCTGTTTTTT. Protein sequence: CASTATGPSNTGELFF.

The chain carries TRBV27 and TRBJ1-2; no clear D gene. The germline V gene has CDR1 MNHEY and CDR2 SMNVEV (reference sequence). V shed 0 bases and J shed 3 bases, with 17 bases lying between them. This CDR3 region has 17 residues. The CDR3 bases are TGTGCCAGCAGTTTATCCCTTCGGCAGGCCCTATACTATGGCTACACCTTC. This translates into CASSLSLRQALYYGYTF.

The J gene is TRBJ2-7, the V gene TRBV27, with 12 bases identical to TRBD2. V shed 4 bases, J shed 6 bases, and the junction held 7 bases outside the gene matches. Germline V CDR1 and CDR2: MNHEY, SMNVEV (reference sequence). The CDR3 is made up of 15 amino acids. The CDR3 DNA sequence: TGTGCCAGCAGTTCCCTAGCGGGGGGGCTTAGCGAGCAGTACTTC. This codes for CASSSLAGGLSEQYF.

This chain uses TRBV11-3 with TRBJ2-3; 13 bases match TRBD2. The CDR3 is 17 amino acids. J lost 5 bases, V lost 5 bases, and 10 bases had no gene match. Looked up from germline, CDR1 is SGHNT and CDR2 is YENEEA. Here the CDR3 reads CASSGSTSGGPRDTQYF. In nucleotides, the CDR3 is TGTGCCAGCAGCGGGTCGACTAGCGGGGGGCCAAGAGATACGCAGTATTTT. The whole variable domain, remainder taken from reference TRBV11-3 and TRBJ2-3, is EAGVVQSPRYKIIEKKQPVAFWCNPISGHNTLYWYLQNLGQGPELLIRYENEEAVDDSQLPKDRFSAERLKGVDSTLKIQPAELGDSAVYLCASSGSTSGGPRDTQYFGPGTRLTVL.

The chain is built from TRBV12-3 or TRBV12-4 and TRBJ1-5; no reliable D call. V was trimmed by 4 bases and J by 9 bases, leaving 10 bases between them. There are 12 residues in the CDR3. The CDR3 reads CASSYSGGPQHF. The CDR3, as DNA: TGTGCCAGCAGTTATTCCGGCGGGCCCCAGCATTTT.

The chain links TRBV28 to TRBJ1-1; the D gene is possibly TRBD1 (6 bases). This CDR3 comprises 14 residues. CDR1 and CDR2 (germline): MDHEN, SYDVKM. Deletions cut 4 bases from V and 3 bases from J, with 12 bases between. Here the CDR3 DNA reads TGTGCCAGCAGTTCCGAGGGGGGGGACACTGAAGCTTTCTTT. Amino acid sequence: CASSSEGGDTEAFF.

This chain links TRBV9 with TRBJ2-1; D ambiguous. This CDR3 is 12 amino acids long. CDR1 is SGDLS, CDR2 YYNGEE, per germline. V was trimmed by 3 bases and J by 4 bases, leaving 5 bases between them. CDR3 sequence: CASSGGYNEQFF. The CDR3 region has the DNA TGTGCCAGCAGCGGTGGATACAATGAGCAGTTCTTC.

This clone was counted between two and nine times. The V and J genes are TRBV27 and TRBJ2-3; 12 bases are a match to TRBD2. CDR3 length equals 14 residues. With 5 bases clipped from V and 6 bases from J, the junction kept 3 bases outside the gene matches. Germline V lookup: CDR1 MNHEY, CDR2 SMNVEV (reference sequence). The CDR3 nucleotides read TGTGCCAGCAGTCCCGGACTAGCGGGGGATACGCAGTATTTT. Its translation: CASSPGLAGDTQYF.

This clone was seen just once. The chain uses TRBV11-2 and TRBJ2-3, with 10 bases matching TRBD2. After removal of 3 bases from V and 4 bases from J, the junction contained 7 bases not matched to a gene. This CDR3 region has 16 residues. CDR1 SGHAT and CDR2 FQNNGV come from the germline V gene. In DNA form, the CDR3 reads TGTGCCAGCAGCTTTTTTAGCGGGAGGTCGGCAGATACGCAGTATTTT. Protein sequence: CASSFFSGRSADTQYF.

The chain couples TRBV28 to TRBJ2-2, with D tentatively TRBD2 (6 bases). V gave up 4 bases and J gave up 6 bases, with 15 bases separating them. CDR1 and CDR2 (germline): MDHEN, SYDVKM. The length of the CDR3 is 15 residues. The CDR3 here is CASSSRGTPSGELFF. The DNA of the CDR3 is TGTGCCAGCAGTTCCCGGGGGACTCCCTCCGGGGAGCTGTTTTTT.

The gene calls are TRBV7-9 and TRBJ1-2; D is perhaps TRBD1 (5 bases). This CDR3 comprises 12 residues. Trimming took 5 bases from V and 3 from J, leaving 7 bases between them. CDR1 is SEHNR, CDR2 FQNEAQ, per germline (reference sequence). CDR3 nucleotides: TGTGCCAGCAGCCAAGGGGACTATGGCTACACCTTC. It yields the protein CASSQGDYGYTF.

With respect to this clone: Within the sample, other DNA sequences also encode this same CDR3. This chain joins TRBV5-1 and TRBJ1-5; unclear D gene. V shed 0 bases and J shed 0 bases, with 7 bases lying between them. Germline-derived CDR1 and CDR2 are SGHRS and YFSETQ. The length of the CDR3 is 15 residues. Here the CDR3 DNA reads TGCGCCAGCAGCTTGGTAGGTGGTAGCAATCAGCCCCAGCATTTT. Protein: CASSLVGGSNQPQHF.

The chain uses TRBV5-1 and TRBJ2-5, with D perhaps matching TRBD2 (6 bases). V was clipped by 2 bases and J by 4 bases, with 12 bases between them. The germline gives CDR1 SGHRS, CDR2 YFSETQ. The CDR3 extends over 14 amino acids. CDR3 nucleotide sequence: TGCGCCAGCAGCTTTAACGGGGGAGGAGAGACCCAGTACTTC. As protein: CASSFNGGGETQYF.